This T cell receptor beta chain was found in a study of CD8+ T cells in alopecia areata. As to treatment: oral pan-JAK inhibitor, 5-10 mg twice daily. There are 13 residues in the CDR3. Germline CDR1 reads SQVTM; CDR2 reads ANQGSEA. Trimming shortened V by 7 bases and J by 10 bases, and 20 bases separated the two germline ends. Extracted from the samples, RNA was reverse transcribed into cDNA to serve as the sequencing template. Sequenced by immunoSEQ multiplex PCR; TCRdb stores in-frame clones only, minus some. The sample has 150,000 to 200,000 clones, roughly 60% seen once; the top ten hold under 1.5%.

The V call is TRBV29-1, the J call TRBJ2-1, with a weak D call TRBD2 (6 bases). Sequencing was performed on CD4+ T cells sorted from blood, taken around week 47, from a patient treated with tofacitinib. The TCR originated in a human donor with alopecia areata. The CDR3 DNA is TGCAGCGCCCGACTAGTCCCGATCCAAGAGCAGTTCTTC. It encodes CSARLVPIQEQFF.